Sequencing of this TCR beta chain was carried out in a study of cytomegalovirus exposure and HLA in healthy donors. Overall study results and limits: Rare sequences made up most TCRs, while some public TCRs were found in many donors. About 87% or about 30% of the time was how often most TCR beta V segments were productive, according to an earlier analysis.

For this clone: Its specificity is unknown.

Between the trimmed V and J ends, which lost 4 bases and 2 bases, there was a span of 9 bases. The germline V gene has CDR1 KGHSH and CDR2 LQKENI. The length of the CDR3 is 13 residues. PCR primers comprised 60 Vbeta and 13 Jbeta primers. The repertoire was sequenced with immunoSEQ multiplex PCR; TCRdb's copy has only in-frame clones and lacks some. The sample holds some 30,000 clones; approximately 82% are singletons and the top ten take less than 4.5%. Sequenced input: PBMCs. This TCR was recovered from a woman younger than 35 in good health and CMV-seronegative. The V gene is TRBV18, the J gene TRBJ2-7; D unclear. CDR3: CASSRGEAYEQYF. CDR3 DNA sequence: TGTGCCAGCTCACGTGGAGAAGCCTACGAGCAGTACTTC.